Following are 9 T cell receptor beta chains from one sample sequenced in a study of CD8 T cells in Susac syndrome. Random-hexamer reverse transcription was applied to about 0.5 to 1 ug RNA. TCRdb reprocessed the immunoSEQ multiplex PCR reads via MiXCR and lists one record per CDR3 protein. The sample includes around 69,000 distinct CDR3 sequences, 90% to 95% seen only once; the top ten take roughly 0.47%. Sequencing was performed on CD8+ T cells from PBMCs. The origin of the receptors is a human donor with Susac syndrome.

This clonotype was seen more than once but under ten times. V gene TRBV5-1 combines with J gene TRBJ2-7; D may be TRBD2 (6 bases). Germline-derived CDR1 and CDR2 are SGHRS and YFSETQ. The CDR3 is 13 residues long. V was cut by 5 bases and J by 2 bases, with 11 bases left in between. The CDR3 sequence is CASRLAEAYEQYF. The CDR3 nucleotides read TGCGCCAGCAGGTTAGCGGAAGCCTACGAGCAGTACTTC. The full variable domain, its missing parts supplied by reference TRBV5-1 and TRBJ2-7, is KAGVTQTPRYLIKTRGQQVTLSCSPISGHRSVSWYQQTPGQGLQFLFEYFSETQRNKGNFPGRFSGRQFSNSRSEMNVSTLELGDSALYLCASRLAEAYEQYFGPGTRLTVT.

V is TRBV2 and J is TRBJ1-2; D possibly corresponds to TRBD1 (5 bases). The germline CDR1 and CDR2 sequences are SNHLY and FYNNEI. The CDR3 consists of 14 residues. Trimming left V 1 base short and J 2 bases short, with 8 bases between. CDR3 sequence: CASSEGRVNYGYTF. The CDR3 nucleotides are TGTGCCAGCAGTGAAGGCAGGGTAAACTATGGCTACACCTTC.

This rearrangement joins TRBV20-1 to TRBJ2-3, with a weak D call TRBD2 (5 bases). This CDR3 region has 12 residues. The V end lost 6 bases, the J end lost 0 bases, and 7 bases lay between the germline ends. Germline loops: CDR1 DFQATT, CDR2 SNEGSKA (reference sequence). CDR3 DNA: TGCAGTGCAAGGGAGAGCACAGATACGCAGTATTTT. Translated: CSARESTDTQYF.

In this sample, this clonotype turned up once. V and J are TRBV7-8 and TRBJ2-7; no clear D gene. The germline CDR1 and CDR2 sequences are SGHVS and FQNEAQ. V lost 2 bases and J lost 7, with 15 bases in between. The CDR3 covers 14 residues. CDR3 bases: TGTGCCAGCAGCTTAAATAATGCGAGGCCAGAGCAGTACTTC. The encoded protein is CASSLNNARPEQYF.

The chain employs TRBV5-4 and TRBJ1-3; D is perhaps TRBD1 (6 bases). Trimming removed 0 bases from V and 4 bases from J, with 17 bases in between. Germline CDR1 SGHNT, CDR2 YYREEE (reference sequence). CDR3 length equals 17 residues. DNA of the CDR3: TGTGCCAGCAGCTTGGAAGGGGGGAGGGAGACCGGAAACACCATATATTTT. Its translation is CASSLEGGRETGNTIYF. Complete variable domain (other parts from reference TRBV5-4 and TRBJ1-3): ETGVTQSPTHLIKTRGQQVTLRCSSQSGHNTVSWYQQALGQGPQFIFQYYREEENGRGNFPPRFSGLQFPNYSSELNVNALELDDSALYLCASSLEGGRETGNTIYFGEGSWLTVV.

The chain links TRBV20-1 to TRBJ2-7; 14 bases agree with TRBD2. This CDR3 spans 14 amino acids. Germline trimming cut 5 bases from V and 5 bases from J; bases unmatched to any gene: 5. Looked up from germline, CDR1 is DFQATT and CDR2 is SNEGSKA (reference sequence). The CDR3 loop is CSAAPGLAGDEQYF. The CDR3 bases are TGCAGTGCTGCTCCGGGACTAGCGGGAGACGAGCAGTACTTC.

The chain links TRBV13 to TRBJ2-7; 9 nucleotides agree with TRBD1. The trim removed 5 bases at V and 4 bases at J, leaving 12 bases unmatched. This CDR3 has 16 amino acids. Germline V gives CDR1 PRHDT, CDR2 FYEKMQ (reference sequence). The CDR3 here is CASSPESGQGLYEQYF. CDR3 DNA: TGTGCCAGCAGCCCGGAGTCGGGACAGGGCCTTTACGAGCAGTACTTC.

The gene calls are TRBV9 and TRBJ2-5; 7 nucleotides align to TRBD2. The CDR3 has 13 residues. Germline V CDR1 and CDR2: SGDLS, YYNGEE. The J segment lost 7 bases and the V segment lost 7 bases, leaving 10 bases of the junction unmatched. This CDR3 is CASRGVEGSTQYF. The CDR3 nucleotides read TGTGCCAGCCGGGGGGTGGAGGGGTCGACCCAGTACTTC.

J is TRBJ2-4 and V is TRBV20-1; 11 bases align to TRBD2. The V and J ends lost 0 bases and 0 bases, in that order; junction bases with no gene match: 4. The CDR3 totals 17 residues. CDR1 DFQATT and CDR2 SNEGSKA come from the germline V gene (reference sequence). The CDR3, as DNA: TGCAGTGCTAGAGATCGCGGACTAGCGGGAGCCAAAAACATTCAGTACTTC. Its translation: CSARDRGLAGAKNIQYF.